Below, 11 T cell receptor beta chains from the same sample are listed, as sequenced in a study of blood T cell repertoires in COVID-19. Method: immunoSEQ multiplex PCR; TCRdb's copy keeps in-frame clones and lacks some. Altogether about 260,000 clones are present, 88% being singletons, with the ten largest covering roughly 10%. Sequenced: peripheral blood. The receptors shown here come from a woman in her seventies with COVID-19, enrolled during active disease.

The chain recombines TRBV28 with TRBJ2-5; TRBD2 agrees at 10 bases. This CDR3 region has 16 residues. V was pared by 3 bases and J by 0 bases, with 4 bases of the junction left unmatched. Germline CDR1 MDHEN, CDR2 SYDVKM. Here the CDR3 reads CASSLWTSGYQETQYF. CDR3 coding DNA: TGTGCCAGCAGTTTGTGGACTAGCGGATACCAAGAGACCCAGTACTTC.

The chain combines TRBV19 with TRBJ1-5; D is possibly TRBD1 (6 bases). The CDR3 has 15 amino acids. V lost 5 bases and J 3 bases, leaving 14 bases between the germline ends. CDR1 and CDR2 (germline): LNHDA, SQIVND (reference sequence). The chain's CDR3 is CASSPGTPNNQPQHF. In DNA form, the CDR3 reads TGTGCCAGTAGTCCCGGGACACCTAACAATCAGCCCCAGCATTTT.

The chain carries TRBV5-4 and TRBJ1-2; TRBD1 aligns across 11 bases. Per the germline V gene, CDR1 is SGHNT and CDR2 is YYREEE (reference sequence). J was trimmed by 7 bases and V by 0 bases; bases with no gene match: 8. CDR3 length equals 16 residues. The CDR3 loop is CASSLDLGQGEGGYTF. CDR3 nucleotides: TGTGCCAGCAGCTTGGATCTGGGACAGGGGGAGGGTGGCTACACCTTC.

The gene calls are TRBV7-8 and TRBJ1-2; no definite D call. The CDR3 is 12 amino acids. Germline assignment: CDR1 SGHVS and CDR2 FQNEAQ. Trimming removed 8 bases at V and 4 bases at J, with 11 bases between. The CDR3 nucleotides are TGTGCCAGCTCTAGCGTGGGCTATGGCTACACCTTC. This sequence encodes CASSSVGYGYTF.

The V gene is TRBV4-1, the J gene TRBJ2-3, with a possible D match to TRBD1 (6 bases). The CDR3 is made up of 17 amino acids. The V and J ends lost 2 bases and 1 base respectively, with 16 bases between them. Germline V gene lookup returns CDR1 MGHRA and CDR2 YSYEKL. Written as DNA, the CDR3 is TGCGCCAGCAGCCAAAGCGGTGGGGCAGGGGGCACAGATACGCAGTATTTT. This translates into CASSQSGGAGGTDTQYF.

The chain has TRBV6-4 and TRBJ2-4, with 7 bases aligning to TRBD1. The CDR3 has 15 amino acids. Trimming cost V 6 bases and J 1 base; bases outside gene matches: 6. Germline loops: CDR1 MRHNA, CDR2 SNTAGT. The CDR3 loop reads CASRVQGLAKNIQYF. The CDR3 bases are TGTGCCAGCAGGGTACAGGGGTTGGCCAAAAACATTCAGTACTTC.

In DNA form, the CDR3 reads TGTGCCAGTAGTCCGGACAGGGTCCGTACTGGCTACACCTTC. Its translation is CASSPDRVRTGYTF. J is TRBJ1-2 and V is TRBV19; 8 nucleotides line up with TRBD1. In germline, CDR1 is LNHDA, CDR2 SQIVND (reference sequence). This CDR3 has 14 amino acids. V shed 5 bases, J shed 7 bases, and the junction held 9 bases outside the gene matches.

The chain is built from TRBV11-3 and TRBJ2-7; TRBD2 matches at 9 bases. Germline V CDR1 and CDR2: SGHNT, YENEEA. V shed 5 bases, J shed 6 bases, and the junction held 11 bases outside the gene matches. The length of the CDR3 is 15 residues. CDR3 sequence: CASSPWEAGGGEQYF. CDR3 bases: TGTGCCAGCAGCCCCTGGGAAGCGGGAGGTGGCGAGCAGTACTTC.

This clone appeared a single time. The chain employs TRBV10-1 and TRBJ1-3; perhaps TRBD1 as D (6 bases). Germline V gives CDR1 WNHNN, CDR2 SYGVQD (reference sequence). The V end lost 4 bases, the J end lost 2 bases, and 15 bases lay between the germline ends. The CDR3 totals 16 residues. CDR3 in amino acids: CASSGGWGRPGNTIYF. CDR3 bases: TGCGCCAGCAGTGGAGGATGGGGGCGCCCTGGAAACACCATATATTTT.

This clone was picked up one time. The chain uses TRBV19 and TRBJ1-5, with 8 bases lining up with TRBD1. Germline V gene data show CDR1 as LNHDA and CDR2 as SQIVND (reference sequence). V gave up 3 bases and J gave up 2 bases; unmatched junction bases: 6. This CDR3 has 16 residues. CDR3 region: CASSIQGARGNQPQHF. The CDR3 coding sequence is TGTGCCAGTAGTATCCAGGGGGCGCGGGGCAATCAGCCCCAGCATTTT.

This sequence joins TRBV11-3 and TRBJ1-2, with TRBD1 identical over 7 bases. The CDR3 covers 14 residues. Germline loops: CDR1 SGHNT, CDR2 YENEEA. J was trimmed by 4 bases and V by 0 bases; bases with no gene match: 2. The CDR3 sequence: CASSLETGIYGYTF. The CDR3 DNA reads TGTGCCAGCAGCTTAGAGACAGGGATCTATGGCTACACCTTC.